These 19 T cell receptor beta chains were all obtained from the same sample, sequenced in a study of CD8 T cells in ankylosing spondylitis. TCRdb passed the 5' RACE reads through MiXCR, listing each CDR3 protein once. The data show under 200,000 distinct CDR3 sequences, with roughly 12% seen just once and 25% to 30% held by the top ten. Sequencing was done on a sample of blood, either unsorted or a sorted T cell fraction (not recorded which). Receptor source: a male donor with ankylosing spondylitis or in good health (not recorded which).

This clonotype has just a few counts. The J gene is TRBJ2-2, the V gene TRBV10-2; D may be TRBD1 (6 bases). The CDR3 length is 15 residues. CDR1 is WSHSY and CDR2 is SAAADI in the germline V gene. The V gene lost 6 bases and the J gene lost 1 base, with 12 bases spanning the gap. The CDR3 DNA sequence: TGCGCCAGCAGGGGCGCAGGGGAGAACACCGGGGAGCTGTTTTTT. Encoded protein: CASRGAGENTGELFF.

This clonotype has at least ten counts. This sequence joins TRBV27 and TRBJ2-4, with 7 bases matching TRBD1. V lost 6 bases to trimming and J lost 0 bases; unmatched junction nucleotides: 8. The CDR3 has 16 residues. Per germline, CDR1 MNHEY and CDR2 SMNVEV (reference sequence). The CDR3 sequence: CASRPGTVLAKNIQYF. The CDR3 nucleotides read TGTGCCAGCAGACCAGGGACAGTGCTAGCCAAAAACATTCAGTACTTC.

The chain carries TRBV29-1 and TRBJ1-2; the match to TRBD1 covers 7 bases. There are 13 residues in the CDR3. Trimming removed 7 bases from V and 1 base from J; junction bases left unmatched: 6. Germline-derived CDR1 and CDR2 are SQVTM and ANQGSEA. CDR3 DNA sequence: TGCAGCGCCCGACAGGGTGATAACTATGGCTACACCTTC. The encoded protein is CSARQGDNYGYTF.

Of note for this clonotype: A much larger clone sits a single nucleotide away, making a read error possible. The V and J genes are TRBV9 and TRBJ2-7; 9 bases agree with TRBD1. The CDR3 is made up of 14 amino acids. Germline CDR1 is SGDLS and CDR2 is YYNGEE. CDR3 region: CASSVGQGKGEQCF. In DNA form, the CDR3 reads TGTGCCAGCAGCGTCGGACAGGGGAAAGGCGAGCAGTGCTTC.

This chain uses TRBV5-1 with TRBJ1-1, with D perhaps TRBD1 (5 bases). The germline V and J ends were trimmed by 0 bases and 3 bases, with 12 bases remaining between them. The CDR3 length is 15 residues. Germline V CDR1 and CDR2: SGHRS, YFSETQ. The CDR3 here is CASSLGGAGDTEAFF. CDR3 in DNA: TGCGCCAGCAGCTTGGGTGGGGCTGGGGACACTGAAGCTTTCTTT. Together with reference TRBV5-1 and TRBJ1-1, the CDR3 gives the full variable domain: KAGVTQTPRYLIKTRGQQVTLSCSPISGHRSVSWYQQTPGQGLQFLFEYFSETQRNKGNFPGRFSGRQFSNSRSEMNVSTLELGDSALYLCASSLGGAGDTEAFFGQGTRLTVV.

V usage is TRBV7-9 and J usage is TRBJ2-5; 10 nucleotides align to TRBD2. CDR1 is SEHNR and CDR2 is FQNEAQ in the germline V gene (reference sequence). This CDR3 is built from 16 residues. V lost 4 bases to trimming and J lost 5 bases; unmatched junction nucleotides: 10. CDR3 nucleotide sequence: TGTGCCAGCAGCTCGAACCTAGCGGGAGATTGGGAGACCCAGTACTTC. The encoded protein is CASSSNLAGDWETQYF. Full variable domain (remainder filled in from reference TRBV7-9 and TRBJ2-5): DTGVSQNPRHKITKRGQNVTFRCDPISEHNRLYWYRQTLGQGPEFLTYFQNEAQLEKSRLLSDRFSAERPKGSFSTLEIQRTEQGDSAMYLCASSSNLAGDWETQYFGPGTRLLVL.

This clonotype was counted at least ten times. J is TRBJ2-7 and V is TRBV7-7; D uncertain. The CDR3 spans 15 residues. Germline V gene lookup returns CDR1 SSHAT and CDR2 FNYEAQ (reference sequence). V was shortened by 1 base and J by 1 base, with 11 bases between the two germline ends. CDR3 sequence reads: CASSLGPGLSYEQYF. The CDR3 DNA is TGTGCCAGCAGCTTAGGCCCAGGCCTTTCCTACGAGCAGTACTTC.

This clonotype was observed a few times. The rearrangement links TRBV10-3 to TRBJ2-2; D tentatively reads TRBD1 or TRBD2 (6 bases each). The CDR3 sequence is 16 residues long. The germline V gene has CDR1 ENHRY and CDR2 SYGVKD. Trimming took off 6 bases at V and 6 bases at J, with 20 bases between the two ends. This CDR3 is CAIREIGGLGSGELFF. The CDR3 bases are TGTGCCATCAGAGAAATTGGGGGGCTTGGTTCCGGGGAGCTGTTTTTT.

This clonotype appeared many times. The chain has TRBV25-1 and TRBJ1-1; D is possibly TRBD1 (5 bases). This CDR3 contains 14 residues. Germline CDR1 MGHDK, CDR2 SYGVNS. Trimming cost V 0 bases and J 1 base, with 6 bases left between them. The CDR3 DNA sequence: TGTGCCAGCAGTGAATATGGGGGGAACACTGAAGCTTTCTTT. It specifies CASSEYGGNTEAFF.

This clonotype was seen at least ten times. The rearrangement uses TRBV20-1 and TRBJ2-5; a weak D match, TRBD1 (6 bases). This CDR3 has 17 residues. V was trimmed by 1 base and J by 1 base, leaving 19 bases between them. Germline CDR1 is DFQATT and CDR2 is SNEGSKA (reference sequence). In DNA form, the CDR3 reads TGCAGTGCTAGAGCAATGATGGGTGTGGGGGCCCAAGAGACCCAGTACTTC. It translates to CSARAMMGVGAQETQYF.

This clonotype was seen a few times. The gene calls are TRBV5-5 and TRBJ1-1; D gene unclear. Per the germline V gene, CDR1 is SGHKS and CDR2 is YYEKEE (reference sequence). Trimming left V 1 base short and J 1 base short, with 8 bases between. This CDR3 is built from 14 residues. The CDR3 region is CASSLWAGNTEAFF. CDR3 DNA: TGTGCCAGCAGCTTGTGGGCAGGGAACACTGAAGCTTTCTTT. Filled out from reference TRBV5-5 and TRBJ1-1, the complete variable domain reads DAGVTQSPTHLIKTRGQQVTLRCSPISGHKSVSWYQQVLGQGPQFIFQYYEKEERGRGNFPDRFSARQFPNYSSELNVNALLLGDSALYLCASSLWAGNTEAFFGQGTRLTVV.

This chain uses TRBV4-1 with TRBJ2-7; the D gene is possibly TRBD1 (5 bases). The germline gives CDR1 MGHRA, CDR2 YSYEKL. The CDR3 length is 15 residues. The germline V and J ends were trimmed by 1 base and 4 bases, with 14 bases remaining between them. CDR3 sequence: CASSQGILRGYEQYF. The CDR3 bases are TGCGCCAGCAGCCAAGGCATTCTAAGGGGTTACGAGCAGTACTTC.

This clonotype was seen ten or more times. The chain couples TRBV10-3 to TRBJ2-1; D is uncertain. Germline V gene sequence: CDR1 ENHRY, CDR2 SYGVKD. This CDR3 is built from 17 residues. Trimming took off 0 bases at V and 2 bases at J, with 14 bases between the two ends. CDR3 in amino acids: CAISESATVRTYNEQFF. DNA for the CDR3: TGTGCCATCAGTGAGTCAGCGACTGTCCGGACCTACAATGAGCAGTTCTTC.

The CDR3 here is CASSQDLVGFMNTEAFF. The CDR3 DNA follows: TGTGCCAGCAGCCAAGATTTGGTGGGGTTTATGAACACTGAAGCTTTCTTT. J is TRBJ1-1 and V is TRBV3-1, with D hard to call. This CDR3 has 17 amino acids. In germline, CDR1 is LGHDT, CDR2 YNNKEL (reference sequence). V lost 0 bases, J lost 0 bases, and 14 bases lay in between.

The sample holds many counts of this clonotype. V usage is TRBV5-6 and J usage is TRBJ2-7; 7 nucleotides match TRBD1. V was clipped by 6 bases and J by 4 bases; unmatched bases: 7. In germline, CDR1 is SGHDT, CDR2 YYEEEE. The CDR3 runs to 13 residues. The CDR3 coding sequence is TGTGCCAGCAAGGGGACAGTGTCATACGAGCAGTACTTC. Its protein product is CASKGTVSYEQYF.

The chain combines TRBV6-1 with TRBJ1-5; TRBD1 might be the D (6 bases). Germline CDR1 MNHNS, CDR2 SASEGT. The V and J ends lost 1 base and 3 bases respectively, with 10 bases between them. The length of the CDR3 is 15 residues. This CDR3 is CASSEVQGVNQPQHF. In DNA, the CDR3 is TGTGCCAGCAGTGAAGTACAGGGCGTCAATCAGCCCCAGCATTTT.

The table lists this clonotype with many counts. V and J are TRBV29-1 and TRBJ2-1; weak D call: TRBD1 (5 bases). Germline CDR1 reads SQVTM; CDR2 reads ANQGSEA. CDR3 size: 14 residues. With 4 bases removed from V and 6 bases from J, the gap between germline ends came to 16 bases. The CDR3 DNA reads TGCAGCGTTGGGCAGGGTACCGTAAGCAATGAGCAGTTCTTC. It encodes CSVGQGTVSNEQFF.

This clonotype was recorded a few times. This chain links TRBV12-3 or TRBV12-4 with TRBJ2-3, with 9 bases identical to TRBD1. The CDR3 has 17 amino acids. V lost 0 bases to trimming and J lost 9 bases; unmatched junction nucleotides: 13. CDR3 sequence: CASSLALRTGAAGTQYF. The CDR3, as DNA: TGTGCCAGCAGTTTAGCGTTACGGACAGGGGCCGCGGGGACGCAGTATTTT.

This clonotype was seen repeatedly, ten times or more. V is TRBV12-3 or TRBV12-4 and J is TRBJ2-7; possibly TRBD1 or TRBD2 for D (5 bases each). This CDR3 spans 13 amino acids. V was cut by 4 bases and J by 6 bases, with 13 bases left in between. CDR3 in DNA: TGTGCCAGCAGTTACCCTTCCGGGGCCGAGCAGTACTTC. It codes for CASSYPSGAEQYF.